What follows are 24 T cell receptor beta chains derived from one specimen sequenced in a study of OX40 agonist ivuxolimab in advanced cancers. Library preparation employed the immunoSEQ multiplex PCR assay. TCRdb mirrors the immuneACCESS table, restricted to in-frame sequences. Some clones are absent from its copies; in checked studies, under half trace to an unresolved V gene, and the reason for the others is unknown. In all, the sample holds 70,000 or so clones, and 75% to 90% of those were seen once. 0.95% to 1.5% of the sample rests with the top ten. Specimen: CD4+ or CD8+ T cells sorted from blood, collected in a trial of the OX40 agonist ivuxolimab. Receptors originate from an adult with an advanced solid tumor such as melanoma, head and neck, liver or kidney cancer.

The V and J genes are TRBV2 and TRBJ2-7; TRBD2 might be the D (5 bases). The CDR3 is made up of 11 amino acids. Germline assignment: CDR1 SNHLY and CDR2 FYNNEI. Trimming removed 9 bases at V and 2 bases at J, with 8 bases between. The CDR3 protein is CASAGAYEQYF. Written as DNA, the CDR3 is TGTGCCAGTGCCGGGGCCTACGAGCAGTACTTC.

The chain has TRBV30 and TRBJ1-3; maybe TRBD1 (5 bases). Trimming shortened V by 0 bases and J by 0 bases, and 15 bases separated the two germline ends. This CDR3 is 17 amino acids long. Per germline, CDR1 GTSNPN and CDR2 SVGIG (reference sequence). The CDR3 spells CAWSVGGYQTSGNTIYF. The CDR3 DNA follows: TGTGCCTGGAGTGTTGGGGGGTACCAAACCTCTGGAAACACCATATATTTT.

V is TRBV5-1 and J is TRBJ2-2; 7 nucleotides agree with TRBD1. There are 15 residues in the CDR3. V shed 4 bases and J 2 bases; nucleotides not matched to a gene: 5. CDR1 and CDR2 from the germline V gene are SGHRS and YFSETQ. Written as DNA, the CDR3 is TGCGCCAGCAGCACAGGGGTTCCCAACACCGGGGAGCTGTTTTTT. Its protein is CASSTGVPNTGELFF.

The gene calls are TRBV30 and TRBJ2-5, with D possibly TRBD2 on 5 matching bases. Per germline, CDR1 GTSNPN and CDR2 SVGIG (reference sequence). The CDR3 has 15 amino acids. The V end was cut by 2 bases, the J end by 6 bases, with 19 bases between. In DNA form, the CDR3 reads TGTGCCTGGAGTCGGGAACTTACCTTTGAAAAGACCCAGTACTTC. Protein product: CAWSRELTFEKTQYF.

The chain couples TRBV11-2 to TRBJ2-5, with TRBD1 matching 10 bases. Germline CDR1 is SGHAT and CDR2 is FQNNGV. The CDR3 loop spans 15 amino acids. V was clipped by 5 bases and J by 6 bases; unmatched bases: 9. In DNA form, the CDR3 reads TGTGCCAGCAGCGGCCCGACAGGGGGCTTTAAGACCCAGTACTTC. It encodes CASSGPTGGFKTQYF.

V usage is TRBV10-3 and J usage is TRBJ1-6, with TRBD1 as a possible D gene (5 bases). Trimming removed 0 bases from V and 13 bases from J, with 16 bases in between. The CDR3 contains 15 residues. The V gene's germline CDR1 is ENHRY and CDR2 SYGVKD. The CDR3 is CAISESKGDLWPLHF. As DNA, the CDR3 is TGTGCCATCAGTGAGTCGAAAGGGGACCTTTGGCCCCTCCACTTT.

This rearrangement joins TRBV11-2 to TRBJ2-5, with TRBD1 matching 7 bases. This CDR3 is 17 amino acids long. Germline V gene data show CDR1 as SGHAT and CDR2 as FQNNGV. V gave up 4 bases and J gave up 3 bases; unmatched junction bases: 14. In DNA form, the CDR3 reads TGTGCCAGCAGCTGGGGGACAGCCTTACCCAGTAAAGAGACCCAGTACTTC. Protein sequence: CASSWGTALPSKETQYF.

The chain couples TRBV7-9 to TRBJ1-6, with TRBD1 as a possible D gene (5 bases). The CDR3 consists of 15 residues. Germline loops: CDR1 SEHNR, CDR2 FQNEAQ (reference sequence). Trimming pared 3 bases from V and 4 bases from J, leaving 10 bases between. In DNA form, the CDR3 reads TGTGCCAGCAGCTTGGTTCAGGGTTATAATTCACCCCTCCACTTT. Translation gives CASSLVQGYNSPLHF.

V is TRBV7-9 and J is TRBJ1-1, with 10 bases aligning to TRBD1. V shed 8 bases and J 10 bases; nucleotides not matched to a gene: 13. The CDR3 loop spans 14 amino acids. CDR1 SEHNR and CDR2 FQNEAQ come from the germline V gene (reference sequence). CDR3 protein: CASFLPRTGGRAFF. In DNA form, the CDR3 reads TGTGCCAGCTTCCTACCACGGACAGGGGGAAGAGCTTTCTTT.

The chain is built from TRBV19 and TRBJ1-4; D is unclear. CDR1 and CDR2 (germline): LNHDA, SQIVND (reference sequence). This CDR3 region has 17 residues. Between the trimmed V and J ends, which lost 3 bases and 1 base, there was a span of 15 bases. In DNA form, the CDR3 reads TGTGCCAGTAGTATTAGGGTCCTTATCAAAACTAATGAAAAACTGTTTTTT. Encoded protein: CASSIRVLIKTNEKLFF.

The chain has TRBV4-2 and TRBJ1-3, with 8 bases identical to TRBD1. Trimming took 0 bases from V and 0 from J; bases not matched to a gene: 16. CDR1 LGHNA and CDR2 YNFKEQ come from the germline V gene. The CDR3 is made up of 21 amino acids. For the CDR3, the DNA is TGTGCCAGCAGCCAAGAGAGTTTGGCAGGGGGCCGCCTCAGCTCTGGAAACACCATATATTTT. Translation gives CASSQESLAGGRLSSGNTIYF.

This rearrangement joins TRBV5-1 to TRBJ2-4, with 8 bases that match TRBD1. The CDR3 is 16 amino acids. V shed 2 bases and J 0 bases; nucleotides not matched to a gene: 4. Germline V gene lookup returns CDR1 SGHRS and CDR2 YFSETQ. The CDR3 DNA reads as TGCGCCAGCAGCTTAGGACAGGGACTAGCCAAAAACATTCAGTACTTC. Its translation is CASSLGQGLAKNIQYF.

The chain joins TRBV19 to TRBJ2-1; the match to TRBD2 covers 11 bases. The V segment lost 10 bases and the J segment 0 bases; nucleotides outside the gene matches: 11. The CDR3 spans 17 residues. CDR1 and CDR2 (germline): LNHDA, SQIVND (reference sequence). CDR3 in DNA: TGTGCCACCCGGAGTAGCGGGGGGGCGAGCTCCTACAATGAGCAGTTCTTC. Translated, it gives CATRSSGGASSYNEQFF.

V usage is TRBV4-1 and J usage is TRBJ1-1; D is ambiguous. The CDR3 totals 14 residues. With 0 bases removed from V and 1 base from J, the gap between germline ends came to 6 bases. Germline CDR1 and CDR2: MGHRA and YSYEKL. The CDR3 nucleotides are TGCGCCAGCAGCCAAGATCACGGGAACACTGAAGCTTTCTTT. Amino acid sequence: CASSQDHGNTEAFF.

On this clone: This sample also contains other DNA sequences that code for the same CDR3. The V and J genes are TRBV11-2 and TRBJ1-2; D uncertain. This CDR3 region has 11 residues. Germline V gene sequence: CDR1 SGHAT, CDR2 FQNNGV. Trimming took 5 bases from V and 7 from J, leaving 8 bases between them. The CDR3 spells CASSPVIGYTF. CDR3 sequence (DNA): TGTGCCAGCAGCCCAGTGATTGGCTACACCTTC. Based on the CDR3 plus reference TRBV11-2 and TRBJ1-2, the full variable domain is EAGVAQSPRYKIIEKRQSVAFWCNPISGHATLYWYQQILGQGPKLLIQFQNNGVVDDSQLPKDRFSAERLKGVDSTLKIQPAKLEDSAVYLCASSPVIGYTFGSGTRLTVV.

For the CDR3, the DNA is TGTGCCAGCAGTGAAGCCGATGCTTGGGACAGGGGGTTTTATTCCTACAATGAGCAGTTCTTC. As protein: CASSEADAWDRGFYSYNEQFF. The chain has TRBV6-1 and TRBJ2-1; 11 bases match TRBD1. The CDR3 is 21 amino acids. Losses at the gene ends were 0 bases for V and 1 base for J; bases not matched to a gene: 14. Germline lookup yields CDR1 MNHNS and CDR2 SASEGT.

CDR3 nucleotide sequence: TGTGCCAGCAGTGACTTGGGACTGCAAAACACTGAAGCTTTCTTT. This encodes CASSDLGLQNTEAFF. The chain carries TRBV2 and TRBJ1-1; D is perhaps TRBD1 (5 bases). V lost 3 bases and J 2 bases, leaving 13 bases between the germline ends. There are 15 residues in the CDR3. Germline loops: CDR1 SNHLY, CDR2 FYNNEI.

DNA for the CDR3: TGTGCCAGCTCACCAAGGGAAGAGACCCAGTACTTC. This codes for CASSPREETQYF. This chain joins TRBV18 and TRBJ2-5; no definite D call. Trimming shortened V by 2 bases and J by 3 bases, and 4 bases separated the two germline ends. The CDR3 is 12 amino acids. Germline CDR1 and CDR2: KGHSH and LQKENI.

The chain uses TRBV12-5 and TRBJ2-5; TRBD1 is a possible D gene (6 bases). The CDR3 runs 13 residues. Germline CDR1 and CDR2: LGHNT and FRNRAP. V was clipped by 7 bases and J by 2 bases, with 11 bases between them. The CDR3 is CASAIGQQETQYF. DNA for the CDR3: TGTGCTAGTGCCATTGGACAGCAAGAGACCCAGTACTTC. Full variable domain (remainder filled in from reference TRBV12-5 and TRBJ2-5): DARVTQTPRHKVTEMGQEVTMRCQPILGHNTVFWYRQTMMQGLELLAYFRNRAPLDDSGMPKDRFSAEMPDATLATLKIQPSEPRDSAVYFCASAIGQQETQYFGPGTRLLVL.

This clone was seen once. The V and J genes are TRBV28 and TRBJ2-3; tentative D call: TRBD1 (7 bases). The CDR3 runs 15 residues. Germline V lookup: CDR1 MDHEN, CDR2 SYDVKM. The V end was cut by 9 bases, the J end by 3 bases, with 19 bases between. The CDR3 here is CASTGGGGLTDTQYF. CDR3 in DNA: TGTGCCAGTACGGGCGGAGGGGGCTTAACAGATACGCAGTATTTT.

As DNA, the CDR3 is TGTGCCAGCAGCGCACACCGGGCTACCTCTGGAAACACCATATATTTT. It encodes CASSAHRATSGNTIYF. The rearrangement joins TRBV7-2 to TRBJ1-3; D remains ambiguous. Looked up from germline, CDR1 is SGHTA and CDR2 is FQGNSA. The CDR3 is 16 amino acids. V shed 5 bases and J shed 0 bases, with 14 bases lying between them.

The chain joins TRBV10-3 to TRBJ2-5; TRBD1 matches 12 bases. Near its end, the DNA agrees better with TRBJ2-7, so the J call may be wrong. Per the germline V gene, CDR1 is ENHRY and CDR2 is SYGVKD. The CDR3 runs 15 residues. The CDR3 loop reads CAISDRDRGRYEQYF. The CDR3 DNA reads as TGTGCCATCAGTGACCGGGACAGGGGGCGATACGAGCAGTACTTC.

In this sample, this clone turned up a few times. The V and J genes are TRBV20-1 and TRBJ2-1; perhaps TRBD1 as D (6 bases). V dropped 7 bases and J dropped 6 bases, with 10 bases sitting between them. The germline V gene has CDR1 DFQATT and CDR2 SNEGSKA (reference sequence). This CDR3 region has 11 residues. This chain's CDR3 is CSVPRGNEQFF. The CDR3 DNA sequence: TGCAGTGTACCCAGGGGCAATGAGCAGTTCTTC.

J is TRBJ2-5 and V is TRBV27; tentatively, D is TRBD1 (5 bases). The CDR3 has 15 residues. V was cut by 8 bases and J by 2 bases, with 18 bases left in between. CDR1 is MNHEY, CDR2 SMNVEV, per germline (reference sequence). DNA for the CDR3: TGTGCCAGCGCCAAAGGGGCTTTCTCTCAAGAGACCCAGTACTTC. This encodes CASAKGAFSQETQYF.